The 18 T cell receptor beta chains reported below all come from one sample, sequenced in a study of patients and donors after allogeneic stem cell transplantation. TCRdb re-called the RT-PCR reads through MiXCR, storing one row per CDR3 protein. The table records 800,000 to 1,000,000 distinct CDR3 sequences, 15% to 20% of them present only once. Sequencing was performed on blood, either unsorted or a sorted T cell fraction (not recorded which). The receptors stem from a human donor who was either an allogeneic HSCT recipient or a stem cell or donor lymphocyte infusion donor (not recorded which). It is not recorded whose cells these are; they may come from a transplant donor.

This clonotype was counted ten times or more. V and J are TRBV12-3 or TRBV12-4 and TRBJ2-2, with D maybe TRBD2 (5 bases). The length of the CDR3 is 15 residues. Trimming shortened V by 3 bases and J by 2 bases, and 10 bases separated the two germline ends. The CDR3 DNA reads TGTGCCAGCAGTTTGGGAGAGAGAAACACCGGGGAGCTGTTTTTT. Translation gives CASSLGERNTGELFF.

The V gene is TRBV7-3, the J gene TRBJ2-3; 7 bases match TRBD1. The CDR3 is 15 amino acids. V was clipped by 5 bases and J by 1 base; unmatched bases: 6. Germline lookup yields CDR1 SGHTA and CDR2 FQGTGA. The CDR3 loop reads CASSTRGQRTDTQYF. The DNA of the CDR3 is TGTGCCAGCAGCACGAGGGGGCAGCGCACAGATACGCAGTATTTT.

Only a few counts were recorded for this clonotype. V is TRBV3-1 and J is TRBJ2-7; D remains ambiguous. CDR3 length equals 12 residues. The germline CDR1 and CDR2 sequences are LGHDT and YNNKEL (reference sequence). V dropped 4 bases and J dropped 6 bases, with 10 bases sitting between them. This CDR3 is CASSLPKREQYF. CDR3 in DNA: TGTGCCAGCAGCCTCCCTAAGCGCGAGCAGTACTTC.

This clonotype was counted ten times or more. The rearrangement links TRBV29-1 to TRBJ2-5; unclear D gene. The ends were cut back, 6 bases at V and 0 bases at J, with 8 bases in the middle. The CDR3 is made up of 12 amino acids. Germline V gene sequence: CDR1 SQVTM, CDR2 ANQGSEA. The CDR3 DNA sequence: TGCAGCGTCAACAGTTACCAAGAGACCCAGTACTTC. Amino acids: CSVNSYQETQYF. Based on the CDR3 plus reference TRBV29-1 and TRBJ2-5, the full variable domain is SAVISQKPSRDICQRGTSLTIQCQVDSQVTMMFWYRQQPGQSLTLIATANQGSEATYESGFVIDKFPISRPNLTFSTLTVSNMSPEDSSIYLCSVNSYQETQYFGPGTRLLVL.

The chain combines TRBV20-1 with TRBJ1-6; no reliable D call. CDR3 length equals 15 residues. Germline-derived CDR1 and CDR2 are DFQATT and SNEGSKA (reference sequence). The V gene lost 0 bases and the J gene lost 5 bases, with 11 bases spanning the gap. This CDR3 is CSARDSGQNNSPLHF. CDR3 nucleotides: TGCAGTGCTAGAGATTCGGGCCAGAATAATTCACCCCTCCACTTT.

This clonotype was recorded a few times. The chain recombines TRBV4-3 with TRBJ1-5; the D gene is possibly TRBD1 (6 bases). The CDR3 spans 13 residues. V was clipped by 0 bases and J by 9 bases, with 9 bases between them. The germline gives CDR1 LGHNA, CDR2 YSLEER. CDR3 sequence: CASSQDRGVPQHF. The CDR3 DNA is TGCGCCAGCAGCCAAGACAGGGGAGTGCCCCAGCATTTT.

The V gene is TRBV6-5, the J gene TRBJ1-1, with 9 bases lining up with TRBD1. The CDR3 spans 19 residues. The V gene's germline CDR1 is MNHEY and CDR2 SVGAGI. V gave up 0 bases and J gave up 0 bases; unmatched junction bases: 11. The CDR3 nucleotides are TGTGCCAGCAGTTACTCTCGGGACAGGGCAGATACTATGAACACTGAAGCTTTCTTT. It is translated as CASSYSRDRADTMNTEAFF.

This clonotype turned up a few times. The rearrangement uses TRBV5-6 and TRBJ2-3; TRBD1 aligns across 9 bases. Germline V CDR1 and CDR2: SGHDT, YYEEEE. V shed 0 bases, J shed 5 bases, and the junction held 7 bases outside the gene matches. The CDR3 loop spans 16 amino acids. The CDR3 here is CASSLEYRGQIDTQYF. As DNA, the CDR3 is TGTGCCAGCAGCTTGGAATACAGGGGGCAGATAGATACGCAGTATTTT.

J is TRBJ2-7 and V is TRBV7-8; the D is unclear. Germline V lookup: CDR1 SGHVS, CDR2 FQNEAQ. The CDR3 has 13 residues. The V end was cut by 11 bases, the J end by 0 bases, with 14 bases between. DNA of the CDR3: TGTGCCTCCCTGAGAGGCCCCTCCTACGAGCAGTACTTC. Its translation: CASLRGPSYEQYF.

This clonotype was seen a handful of times. The CDR3, as DNA: TGTGCCATCAGTGAAGCGGGTACTAGCACAGATACGCAGTATTTT. Encoded protein: CAISEAGTSTDTQYF. This sequence joins TRBV10-3 and TRBJ2-3, with TRBD2 as a possible D gene (6 bases). The germline V gene has CDR1 ENHRY and CDR2 SYGVKD. V was cut by 3 bases and J by 0 bases, with 10 bases left in between. The CDR3 is 15 residues long.

The rearrangement joins TRBV21-1 to TRBJ2-1; the table assigns TRBD2, which was not confirmed against the DNA. TRBV21-1 is noted as a pseudogene. The CDR3 totals 17 residues. CDR3 nucleotides: TGTGCCAGCAGCAAAGATGGCGGGAGGGCCTTTTACAATGAGCAGTTCTTC. Protein: CASSKDGGRAFYNEQFF.

This clonotype was seen only a few times. The chain has TRBV6-1 and TRBJ1-5; no clear D gene. This CDR3 has 10 amino acids. V was shortened by 11 bases and J by 15 bases, with 17 bases between the two germline ends. Per germline, CDR1 MNHNS and CDR2 SASEGT. The CDR3 DNA reads as TGTGCCCGTCCAGGCGGGCACCCGCATTTT. It encodes CARPGGHPHF.

This clonotype was seen more than once but under ten times. As DNA, the CDR3 is TGCAGTGCAAGGACACCTTCCTCCTACAATGAGCAGTTCTTC. Translating gives CSARTPSSYNEQFF. J is TRBJ2-1 and V is TRBV20-1, with D perhaps TRBD1 (5 bases). Between the trimmed V and J ends, which lost 6 bases and 0 bases, there was a span of 12 bases. Germline CDR1 and CDR2: DFQATT and SNEGSKA (reference sequence). The CDR3 contains 14 residues.

The chain couples TRBV5-5 to TRBJ2-1; TRBD2 is a possible D gene (6 bases). V was cut by 7 bases and J by 0 bases, with 17 bases left in between. Germline V CDR1 and CDR2: SGHKS, YYEKEE (reference sequence). The CDR3 sequence is 16 residues long. CDR3 DNA: TGTGCCAGCCGTAGTGACGGGAGCCCCTCCTACAATGAGCAGTTCTTC. It yields the protein CASRSDGSPSYNEQFF.

In this sample, this clonotype turned up a few times. This chain uses TRBV5-1 with TRBJ2-2, with D unclear. Germline CDR1 reads SGHRS; CDR2 reads YFSETQ. This CDR3 spans 13 amino acids. With 0 bases removed from V and 5 bases from J, the gap between germline ends came to 5 bases. The CDR3 bases are TGCGCCAGCAGCTTGGAAATGACCGGGGAGCTGTTTTTT. The encoded protein is CASSLEMTGELFF. The whole variable domain, remainder taken from reference TRBV5-1 and TRBJ2-2, is KAGVTQTPRYLIKTRGQQVTLSCSPISGHRSVSWYQQTPGQGLQFLFEYFSETQRNKGNFPGRFSGRQFSNSRSEMNVSTLELGDSALYLCASSLEMTGELFFGEGSRLTVL.

The rearrangement joins TRBV20-1 to TRBJ2-1; D is possibly TRBD1 or TRBD2 (5 bases each). In germline, CDR1 is DFQATT, CDR2 SNEGSKA (reference sequence). This CDR3 has 14 amino acids. Trimming shortened V by 0 bases and J by 2 bases, and 8 bases separated the two germline ends. The CDR3 here is CSAREGVTYNEQFF. CDR3 in DNA: TGCAGTGCTAGAGAGGGGGTCACCTACAATGAGCAGTTCTTC.

This clonotype was counted ten times or more. The V and J genes are TRBV5-1 and TRBJ1-1; D unclear. Germline CDR1 reads SGHRS; CDR2 reads YFSETQ. Trimming took off 1 base at V and 3 bases at J, with 13 bases between the two ends. This CDR3 spans 15 amino acids. The CDR3 sequence: CASSLYGSSDTEAFF. The CDR3 coding sequence is TGCGCCAGCAGCTTGTACGGCAGTTCGGACACTGAAGCTTTCTTT.

The chain uses TRBV2 and TRBJ2-7, with D tentatively TRBD1 (6 bases). Between the trimmed V and J ends, which lost 2 bases and 2 bases, there was a span of 10 bases. This CDR3 is built from 14 residues. Germline CDR1 is SNHLY and CDR2 is FYNNEI. The CDR3 region is CASSEMDSPYEQYF. The CDR3 DNA is TGTGCCAGCAGTGAAATGGACAGTCCCTACGAGCAGTACTTC.